This TCR beta chain comes out of a study of T-cell reconstitution after alpha-beta-depleted transplantation in children. The study, taken as a whole, reports: Roughly two months post-transplant, alpha-beta T cells reportedly originated from several hundred graft clones that had expanded.

Unique molecular identifiers were built into the TCRbeta library. TCRdb processed the PCR reads anew with MiXCR; each CDR3 protein has one entry. Of some 300,000 distinct CDR3 sequences listed, over 9% are singletons. At least ten counts were recorded for this clonotype. What it recognizes is unknown. The germline V gene has CDR1 DFQATT and CDR2 SNEGSKA (reference sequence). V was shortened by 2 bases and J by 5 bases, with 15 bases between the two germline ends. This CDR3 is 15 amino acids long. Sequencing was performed on PBMCs, taken before TCRalphabeta/CD19-depleted stem cell transplant. The rearrangement links TRBV20-1 to TRBJ2-2; D is possibly TRBD2 (6 bases). This clonotype was obtained from a boy younger than two with acute myeloid leukemia, due to receive a stem cell transplant. DNA for the CDR3: TGCAGTGCTAGACCTCCGGGACTCTCTACCGGGGAGCTGTTTTTT. This codes for CSARPPGLSTGELFF.